Listed here is a single TCR beta chain. Its antigen remains unknown. These data belong to a study of response to subunit inactivated influenza vaccine. Findings and limits, study-wide: The study's authors posited that every seasonal influenza vaccination enlists few new T cells.

The CDR3 has 19 amino acids. Germline trimming cut 0 bases from V and 0 bases from J; bases unmatched to any gene: 8. Germline V gives CDR1 MNHEY, CDR2 SVGEGT. TCRdb reanalysed the RT-PCR reads using MiXCR and keeps one entry per CDR3 protein. The sample records around 520,000 distinct CDR3 sequences, about 25% being singletons. The origin of this receptor is a man aged 45-60 years who received an inactivated influenza vaccine. The V call is TRBV6-2 or TRBV6-3, the J call TRBJ2-1; TRBD2 matches at 10 bases. The input for sequencing was CD4+ T cells sorted from PBMCs, taken 5 days after vaccination. CDR3 protein: CASSYSRASGGLSYNEQFF. The DNA of the CDR3 is TGTGCCAGCAGTTACTCGCGGGCTAGCGGGGGCCTCTCCTACAATGAGCAGTTCTTC.